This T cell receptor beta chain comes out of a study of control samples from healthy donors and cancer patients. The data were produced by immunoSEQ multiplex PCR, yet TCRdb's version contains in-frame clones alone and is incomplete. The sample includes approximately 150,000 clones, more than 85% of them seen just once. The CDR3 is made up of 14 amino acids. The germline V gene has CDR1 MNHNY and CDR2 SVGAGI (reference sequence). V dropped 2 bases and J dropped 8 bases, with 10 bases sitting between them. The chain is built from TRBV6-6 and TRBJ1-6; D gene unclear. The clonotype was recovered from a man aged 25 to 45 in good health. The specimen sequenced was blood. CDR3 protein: CASSYKGTDSPLHF. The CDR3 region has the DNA TGTGCCAGCAGTTACAAGGGCACAGATTCACCCCTCCACTTT.